These 28 T cell receptor beta chains were sequenced from one sample in a study of blood T cells in healthy people across ages. It was with a sample-barcoded 5' primer and a J-beta primer mix that a second PCR of roughly 7 to 12 cycles was run. One entry per CDR3 protein, called by TCRdb with MiXCR from the 5' RACE reads. The sample shows 1.2 million to 1.5 million distinct CDR3 sequences, approximately 59% of them seen only once. Sequencing input: blood. The receptors originated from a man between 18 and 29 years old in good health.

The genes are TRBV5-1 and TRBJ2-5; TRBD2 might be the D (5 bases). The CDR3 extends over 15 amino acids. Germline V gene sequence: CDR1 SGHRS, CDR2 YFSETQ. V lost 4 bases and J 2 bases, leaving 15 bases between the germline ends. The CDR3 DNA sequence: TGCGCCAGCAGCAGACAAAGCGGAAATCAAGAGACCCAGTACTTC. This gives the protein CASSRQSGNQETQYF.

The chain combines TRBV10-3 with TRBJ2-7; D is ambiguous. Trimming removed 0 bases at V and 4 bases at J, with 16 bases between. CDR1 ENHRY and CDR2 SYGVKD come from the germline V gene. The CDR3 length is 16 residues. The CDR3 bases are TGTGCCATCAGTGAGTCGACTCGTGGTTTTGAGTACGAGCAGTACTTC. Its protein product is CAISESTRGFEYEQYF.

There are a few counts of this clonotype. J is TRBJ2-5 and V is TRBV3-1, with 8 bases matching TRBD2. V trimming: 0 bases; J trimming: 5 bases; junction bases outside the gene matches: 8. From germline, CDR1 is LGHDT and CDR2 YNNKEL (reference sequence). The CDR3 is made up of 16 amino acids. CDR3: CASSQDVAGGQETQYF. CDR3 nucleotide sequence: TGTGCCAGCAGCCAAGATGTTGCGGGGGGCCAGGAGACCCAGTACTTC.

The chain carries TRBV14 and TRBJ2-7; D gene uncertain. From germline, CDR1 is SGHDN and CDR2 FVKESK. The CDR3 runs to 12 residues. V was shortened by 8 bases and J by 7 bases, with 15 bases between the two germline ends. The CDR3 spells CASGWTVREQYF. In DNA, the CDR3 is TGTGCCAGCGGTTGGACCGTTCGTGAGCAGTACTTC.

This chain uses TRBV10-3 with TRBJ2-7, with D possibly TRBD2 on 6 matching bases. Germline V gives CDR1 ENHRY, CDR2 SYGVKD. The CDR3 covers 15 residues. V lost 4 bases and J lost 0, with 13 bases in between. The chain's CDR3 is CAISVSASDSYEQYF. CDR3 nucleotide sequence: TGTGCCATCAGTGTTTCGGCTAGCGACTCCTACGAGCAGTACTTC.

The genes are TRBV20-1 and TRBJ2-5; 14 bases map to TRBD2. The V gene end was trimmed by 6 bases and the J gene end by 3 bases; junction bases not matched to a gene: 15. CDR1 is DFQATT, CDR2 SNEGSKA, per germline (reference sequence). This CDR3 is 18 amino acids long. In DNA, the CDR3 is TGCAGTGCAGGGGACCCTGAAGGGACTAGCGGGAGTGAAGAGACCCAGTACTTC. Residues: CSAGDPEGTSGSEETQYF.

V and J are TRBV12-3 or TRBV12-4 and TRBJ2-7; D not certain. V gave up 1 base and J gave up 7 bases, with 8 bases separating them. The CDR3 is 12 amino acids. Written as DNA, the CDR3 is TGTGCCAGCAGTTTAGGAATCATAGAGCAGTACTTC. Translation: CASSLGIIEQYF.

This clonotype was counted between two and nine times. This sequence joins TRBV12-3 or TRBV12-4 and TRBJ2-5, with D maybe TRBD1 (6 bases). This CDR3 comprises 12 residues. Trimming stripped 5 bases from V and 11 bases from J, with 15 bases between. The CDR3 region has the DNA TGTGCCAGCAGTCCCCGACAGGTCCGTCAGTACTTC. This encodes CASSPRQVRQYF.

As regards this clonotype: An end of the junction differs from the germline gene, which may be a read error. The chain recombines TRBV28 with TRBJ1-5, with a weak D call TRBD1 (6 bases). The germline gives CDR1 MDHEN, CDR2 SYDVKM. This CDR3 has 18 amino acids. Here the CDR3 reads CASSLIPSLGQRNQPKHF. CDR3 coding DNA: TGTGCTAGCAGTCTGATCCCCTCTCTAGGACAGCGCAATCAGCCCAAGCATTTT. Filled out from reference TRBV28 and TRBJ1-5, the complete variable domain reads DVKVTQSSRYLVKRTGEKVFLECVQDMDHENMFWYRQDPGLGLRLIYFSYDVKMKEKGDIPEGYSVSREKKERFSLILESASTNQTSMYLCASSLIPSLGQRNQPKHFGDGTRLSIL.

The rearrangement links TRBV13 to TRBJ2-7; D assignment may be TRBD1 or TRBD2 (5 bases each). This CDR3 has 14 residues. CDR1 is PRHDT and CDR2 is FYEKMQ in the germline V gene (reference sequence). Trimming stripped 4 bases from V and 3 bases from J, with 13 bases between. The CDR3 region has the DNA TGTGCCAGCAGCTCCCCGGGACGGTACTACGAGCAGTACTTC. Translation: CASSSPGRYYEQYF.

This chain uses TRBV20-1 with TRBJ2-5; D is perhaps TRBD2 (5 bases). Trimming took 1 base from V and 8 from J, leaving 11 bases between them. CDR1 and CDR2 (germline): DFQATT, SNEGSKA (reference sequence). The CDR3 has 12 amino acids. This chain's CDR3 is CSARGLPLTQYF. Written as DNA, the CDR3 is TGCAGTGCTAGAGGACTACCCCTAACCCAGTACTTC.

J is TRBJ2-2 and V is TRBV6-2 or TRBV6-3; 8 nucleotides agree with TRBD2. The J segment lost 2 bases and the V segment lost 4 bases, leaving 6 bases of the junction unmatched. CDR1 is MNHEY and CDR2 is SVGEGT in the germline V gene. CDR3 length: 16 residues. The CDR3 DNA reads TGTGCCAGCAGTTCCCTAGCGGGTTTTAACACCGGGGAGCTGTTTTTT. It encodes CASSSLAGFNTGELFF.

The chain couples TRBV10-3 to TRBJ1-6; D gene uncertain. The CDR3 loop spans 12 amino acids. Germline CDR1 reads ENHRY; CDR2 reads SYGVKD. Trimming removed 2 bases at V and 6 bases at J, with 2 bases between. The CDR3 here is CAISERNSPLHF. DNA for the CDR3: TGTGCCATCAGTGAGCGTAATTCACCCCTCCACTTT.

The gene calls are TRBV27 and TRBJ2-5, with D tentatively TRBD1 or TRBD2 (5 bases each). The better agreement between TRBJ2-7 and the DNA end casts doubt on the J call. CDR1 is MNHEY and CDR2 is SMNVEV in the germline V gene (reference sequence). The length of the CDR3 is 17 residues. The CDR3 coding sequence is TGTGCCAGCAGTCAACTACGAGGGGCCCAAGTCCACTACGAGCAGTACTTC. This encodes CASSQLRGAQVHYEQYF.

The chain employs TRBV25-1 and TRBJ1-1; the D is unclear. Germline V gene sequence: CDR1 MGHDK, CDR2 SYGVNS. The V and J ends lost 3 bases and 1 base respectively, with 9 bases between them. The CDR3 loop spans 14 amino acids. CDR3 DNA: TGTGCCAGCAGTGAGTCTAGACAGAACACTGAAGCTTTCTTT. Amino acids: CASSESRQNTEAFF.

The rearrangement joins TRBV6-5 to TRBJ2-5; TRBD2 matches at 11 bases. Matching the DNA end better, TRBJ2-7 makes the J call doubtful. The germline CDR1 and CDR2 sequences are MNHEY and SVGAGI. The CDR3 runs 16 residues. In DNA, the CDR3 is TGTGCCAGCACCGCGACTAGCGGGGTGAGGGGTGTCGAGCAGTACTTC. Translating gives CASTATSGVRGVEQYF.

This clonotype was seen a handful of times. The V gene is TRBV28, the J gene TRBJ1-6; tentative D call: TRBD1 (5 bases). Germline V gene data show CDR1 as MDHEN and CDR2 as SYDVKM. The CDR3 is made up of 18 amino acids. With 6 bases removed from V and 14 bases from J, the gap between germline ends came to 32 bases. CDR3 sequence (DNA): TGTGCCAGCAGCTACAGAGCAGGGTTAGAGCGTGATGTGGTTTCCCTCCACTTT. Encoded protein: CASSYRAGLERDVVSLHF.

This clonotype was found a few times. The chain is built from TRBV10-3 and TRBJ2-3; D unresolved. Per the germline V gene, CDR1 is ENHRY and CDR2 is SYGVKD. V gave up 7 bases and J gave up 0 bases, with 8 bases separating them. The CDR3 totals 13 residues. The CDR3 DNA follows: TGTGCCATCACACAACCTAGCACAGATACGCAGTATTTT. Translated, it gives CAITQPSTDTQYF.

The chain's CDR3 is CSARALSGGAGPRETQYF. In DNA form, the CDR3 reads TGCAGTGCTAGAGCACTAAGCGGGGGGGCCGGTCCCCGAGAGACCCAGTACTTC. The J gene is TRBJ2-5, the V gene TRBV20-1, with 10 nucleotides matching TRBD2. Germline trimming cut 1 base from V and 4 bases from J; bases unmatched to any gene: 15. Germline loops: CDR1 DFQATT, CDR2 SNEGSKA (reference sequence). There are 18 residues in the CDR3.

The table lists this clonotype with a few counts. The chain uses TRBV3-1 and TRBJ2-7, with 7 bases that match TRBD2. Looked up from germline, CDR1 is LGHDT and CDR2 is YNNKEL (reference sequence). CDR3 length equals 15 residues. The V and J ends lost 6 bases and 3 bases, in that order; junction bases with no gene match: 11. This CDR3 reads CASSPPTERGYEQYF. Written as DNA, the CDR3 is TGTGCCAGCAGTCCACCCACCGAGCGGGGCTACGAGCAGTACTTC.

V and J are TRBV27 and TRBJ2-3; TRBD2 matches 13 bases. This CDR3 is 15 amino acids long. V lost 5 bases, J lost 9 bases, and 8 bases stayed unmatched. Germline CDR1 is MNHEY and CDR2 is SMNVEV (reference sequence). CDR3 coding DNA: TGTGCCAGCAGTACCGGGACTAGCGGGGACTTGACGCAGTATTTT. Protein: CASSTGTSGDLTQYF.

The genes are TRBV20-1 and TRBJ2-7; 9 bases fit TRBD1. The DNA matches TRBJ2-5 better at its end, which makes the J call doubtful. CDR1 and CDR2 (germline): DFQATT, SNEGSKA (reference sequence). The CDR3 extends over 16 amino acids. CDR3: CSATALTGGEKETQYF. CDR3 nucleotides: TGCAGTGCTACGGCCTTGACAGGGGGTGAGAAGGAGACCCAGTACTTC.

This rearrangement joins TRBV4-2 to TRBJ1-2; no clear D gene. Germline CDR1 reads LGHNA; CDR2 reads YNFKEQ. The CDR3 sequence is 11 residues long. V lost 0 bases, J lost 8 bases, and 4 bases lay in between. The CDR3 DNA sequence: TGTGCCAGCAGCCAAGACGAAGGCTACACCTTC. Its protein is CASSQDEGYTF.

CDR3 residues: CASSYSSPTQPQHF. CDR3 nucleotides: TGTGCCAGCAGTTACTCGAGCCCTACGCAGCCCCAGCATTTT. This chain joins TRBV6-5 and TRBJ1-5, with unresolved D. Germline assignment: CDR1 MNHEY and CDR2 SVGAGI. The length of the CDR3 is 14 residues. The V end lost 0 bases, the J end lost 7 bases, and 10 bases lay between the germline ends.

The V call is TRBV20-1, the J call TRBJ2-5; D ambiguous. The CDR3 runs 15 residues. V lost 0 bases and J lost 5, with 16 bases in between. Germline V gene data show CDR1 as DFQATT and CDR2 as SNEGSKA (reference sequence). The CDR3 protein is CSARDIGNQGETQYF. The CDR3 DNA follows: TGCAGTGCTAGAGATATAGGCAATCAAGGGGAGACCCAGTACTTC.

The J gene is TRBJ2-5, the V gene TRBV20-1; D possibly corresponds to TRBD1 (5 bases). Germline V CDR1 and CDR2: DFQATT, SNEGSKA (reference sequence). V shed 7 bases and J shed 2 bases, with 11 bases lying between them. The CDR3 extends over 12 amino acids. The CDR3 DNA is TGCAGTGTCAGGACACCTCAAGAGACCCAGTACTTC. It translates to CSVRTPQETQYF.

The chain links TRBV7-9 to TRBJ2-5; D might be TRBD1 (6 bases). V was shortened by 0 bases and J by 0 bases, with 8 bases between the two germline ends. This CDR3 is built from 15 residues. Germline-derived CDR1 and CDR2 are SEHNR and FQNEAQ (reference sequence). The DNA for the CDR3 is TGTGCCAGCAGCTTAGCGAGGGGGTACCAAGAGACCCAGTACTTC. Its translation is CASSLARGYQETQYF. Full variable domain (rest looked up from reference TRBV7-9 and TRBJ2-5): DTGVSQNPRHKITKRGQNVTFRCDPISEHNRLYWYRQTLGQGPEFLTYFQNEAQLEKSRLLSDRFSAERPKGSFSTLEIQRTEQGDSAMYLCASSLARGYQETQYFGPGTRLLVL.

V usage is TRBV7-2 and J usage is TRBJ1-2, with D uncertain. Germline CDR1 and CDR2: SGHTA and FQGNSA. V gave up 1 base and J gave up 0 bases, with 15 bases separating them. The CDR3 is 17 amino acids. The CDR3 DNA reads as TGTGCCAGCAGCTTAGTTTCGGCAGCCCGTCCTAACTATGGCTACACCTTC. Translating gives CASSLVSAARPNYGYTF.